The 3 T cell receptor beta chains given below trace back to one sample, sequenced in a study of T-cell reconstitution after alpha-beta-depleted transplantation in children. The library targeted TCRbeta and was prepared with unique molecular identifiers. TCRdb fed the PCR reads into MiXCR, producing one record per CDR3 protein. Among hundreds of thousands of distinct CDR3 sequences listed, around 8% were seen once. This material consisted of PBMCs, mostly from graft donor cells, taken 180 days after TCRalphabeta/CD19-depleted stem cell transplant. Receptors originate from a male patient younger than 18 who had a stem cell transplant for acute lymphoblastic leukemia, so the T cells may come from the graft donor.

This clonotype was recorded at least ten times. This CDR3 is CASSQDRGDYNEQFF. In nucleotides, the CDR3 is TGCGCCAGCAGCCAAGATAGGGGGGACTACAATGAGCAGTTCTTC. The chain combines TRBV4-3 with TRBJ2-1; perhaps D is TRBD1 or TRBD2 (6 bases each). Germline V gene lookup returns CDR1 LGHNA and CDR2 YSLEER. Trimming left V 0 bases short and J 3 bases short, with 9 bases between. This CDR3 region has 15 residues.

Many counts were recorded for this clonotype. This chain's CDR3 is CASSSLPGAPSNTEAFF. The CDR3 nucleotides are TGTGCCAGCAGCAGCCTTCCAGGGGCCCCGTCGAACACTGAAGCTTTCTTT. This rearrangement joins TRBV6-5 to TRBJ1-1; a possible D gene is TRBD1 (6 bases). The length of the CDR3 is 17 residues. CDR1 is MNHEY, CDR2 SVGAGI, per germline. Deletions cut 6 bases from V and 1 base from J, with 21 bases between.

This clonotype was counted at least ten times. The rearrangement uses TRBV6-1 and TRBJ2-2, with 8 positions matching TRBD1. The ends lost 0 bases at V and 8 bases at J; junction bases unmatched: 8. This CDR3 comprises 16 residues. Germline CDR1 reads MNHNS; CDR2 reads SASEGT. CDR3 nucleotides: TGTGCCAGCAGTGAAGCACCTTACAGGGGGTCAGGGGAGCTGTTTTTT. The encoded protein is CASSEAPYRGSGELFF.